Sequencing of this TCR beta chain was carried out in a study of radiotherapy plus CTLA-4 blockade in lung cancer. Overall study context: Disease control reached approximately 31%, with objective responses in 15% to 20%. Study-wide findings and caveats: In blood, early T cell clone dynamics reportedly predicted response best, together with interferon-beta. In blood, TCR clones derived from the tumor expanded after radiotherapy plus ipilimumab.

Focal radiation with ipilimumab CTLA-4 blockade was given to patients with chemo-refractory metastatic non-small-cell lung cancer. Some clones are missing from TCRdb's copy, which holds only in-frame ones; the method was immunoSEQ multiplex PCR. This table has about 70,000 clones, 70% to 80% appearing once. Trimming pared 0 bases from V and 0 bases from J, leaving 11 bases between. CDR1 MNHEY and CDR2 SVGAGI come from the germline V gene. This CDR3 has 16 residues. Remarks on this clone: The target antigen is unknown. This sample includes further DNA sequences coding for the same CDR3.

Sequenced here: peripheral blood, sampled from a patient treated with radiotherapy plus ipilimumab. This chain joins TRBV6-5 and TRBJ1-2; D gene ambiguous. The receptor's source is a human donor with non-small cell lung cancer who had a complete response to radiotherapy plus ipilimumab. The CDR3, as DNA: TGTGCCAGCAGTTACTCAAGACGGATAACTAACTATGGCTACACCTTC. Translated, it gives CASSYSRRITNYGYTF.